These 25 T cell receptor beta chains share one sample of origin, sequenced in a study of T cell responses to AZD1222 COVID-19 vaccine. Some clones are missing from TCRdb's copy, which holds only in-frame ones; the method was immunoSEQ multiplex PCR. Here the sample spans roughly 150,000 clones, about nine tenths being singletons. The source material was peripheral blood, sampled on day 0 of MenACWY control vaccination. All receptors come from an adult in good health.

The rearrangement joins TRBV28 to TRBJ2-1; 11 bases are a match to TRBD1. The trim removed 2 bases at V and 9 bases at J, leaving 9 bases unmatched. Germline V CDR1 and CDR2: MDHEN, SYDVKM. This CDR3 spans 16 amino acids. DNA of the CDR3: TGTGCCAGCAGTTTAACGGACAGGGGGCTGTCATTTGAGCAGTTCTTC. It encodes CASSLTDRGLSFEQFF.

The genes are TRBV12-3 or TRBV12-4 and TRBJ1-6; D gene unclear. Deletions cut 3 bases from V and 9 bases from J, with 6 bases between. The CDR3 length is 12 residues. The CDR3 protein is CASSLNFSPLHF. For the CDR3, the DNA is TGTGCCAGCAGTTTGAACTTTTCACCCCTCCACTTT.

V and J are TRBV5-1 and TRBJ1-1; D possibly corresponds to TRBD1 (6 bases). There are 14 residues in the CDR3. Trimming took off 8 bases at V and 4 bases at J, with 18 bases between the two ends. Looked up from germline, CDR1 is SGHRS and CDR2 is YFSETQ. CDR3 amino acids: CASYPGGVSTEAFF. Here the CDR3 DNA reads TGCGCCAGTTACCCGGGGGGCGTGAGCACTGAAGCTTTCTTT.

This clone was found a few times. The chain employs TRBV11-1 and TRBJ1-1, with D possibly matching TRBD1 (6 bases). The V end lost 1 base, the J end lost 6 bases, and 6 bases lay between the germline ends. Germline values: CDR1 SGHAT, CDR2 FQDESV (reference sequence). The CDR3 is made up of 12 amino acids. CDR3 nucleotide sequence: TGTGCCAGCAGCTTAGAGGGGGCTGAAGCTTTCTTT. Translated: CASSLEGAEAFF.

This clone is a singleton in its sample. The rearrangement links TRBV24-1 to TRBJ2-5, with 10 bases that match TRBD1. There are 15 residues in the CDR3. Germline V gives CDR1 KGHDR, CDR2 SFDVKD. With 3 bases clipped from V and 6 bases from J, the junction kept 6 bases outside the gene matches. This CDR3 is CATSDAGQGDQTQYF. For the CDR3, the DNA is TGTGCCACCAGTGATGCTGGACAGGGGGACCAGACCCAGTACTTC.

The V gene is TRBV11-2, the J gene TRBJ2-2; D is unresolved. There are 15 residues in the CDR3. Germline-derived CDR1 and CDR2 are SGHAT and FQNNGV. Trimming removed 1 base at V and 6 bases at J, with 12 bases between. The CDR3 protein is CASSLGLPGPGELFF. As DNA, the CDR3 is TGTGCCAGCAGCTTAGGGCTCCCCGGGCCCGGGGAGCTGTTTTTT. The full variable domain, completed using reference TRBV11-2 and TRBJ2-2, is EAGVAQSPRYKIIEKRQSVAFWCNPISGHATLYWYQQILGQGPKLLIQFQNNGVVDDSQLPKDRFSAERLKGVDSTLKIQPAKLEDSAVYLCASSLGLPGPGELFFGEGSRLTVL.

J is TRBJ2-7 and V is TRBV14, with TRBD2 identical over 7 bases. Germline V gene data show CDR1 as SGHDN and CDR2 as FVKESK. This CDR3 spans 13 amino acids. The junction had 1 base not matched to a gene; V was cut back by 1 base and J by 4 bases. The CDR3, as DNA: TGTGCCAGCAGCCAAGCGGGAGGTTACGAGCAGTACTTC. Translation gives CASSQAGGYEQYF. Variable domain in full (rest from reference TRBV14 and TRBJ2-7): EAGVTQFPSHSVIEKGQTVTLRCDPISGHDNLYWYRRVMGKEIKFLLHFVKESKQDESGMPNNRFLAERTGGTYSTLKVQPAELEDSGVYFCASSQAGGYEQYFGPGTRLTVT.

This chain links TRBV7-9 with TRBJ1-4; D is ambiguous. V gave up 5 bases and J gave up 3 bases, with 13 bases separating them. The CDR3 runs 15 residues. Germline assignment: CDR1 SEHNR and CDR2 FQNEAQ (reference sequence). The CDR3 region is CASSPFLGSNEKLFF. The CDR3 nucleotides read TGTGCCAGCAGCCCCTTTTTGGGGTCTAATGAAAAACTGTTTTTT.

V and J are TRBV7-2 and TRBJ1-1; no definite D call. CDR3 length: 13 residues. V lost 7 bases to trimming and J lost 1 base, with 10 bases between them. CDR1 SGHTA and CDR2 FQGNSA come from the germline V gene. This chain's CDR3 is CASTFDRNTEAFF. CDR3 sequence (DNA): TGTGCCAGCACCTTCGACCGGAACACTGAAGCTTTCTTT.

V usage is TRBV25-1 and J usage is TRBJ1-1; a possible D gene is TRBD1 (5 bases). Germline lookup yields CDR1 MGHDK and CDR2 SYGVNS. The V and J ends lost 2 bases and 3 bases respectively, with 13 bases between them. This CDR3 contains 15 residues. The CDR3 bases are TGTGCCAGCAGTGAACCACAGGCTGGGGACACTGAAGCTTTCTTT. It is translated as CASSEPQAGDTEAFF.

The J gene is TRBJ2-5, the V gene TRBV9; 10 nucleotides align to TRBD1. The length of the CDR3 is 16 residues. The J segment lost 3 bases and the V segment lost 4 bases, leaving 9 bases of the junction unmatched. Germline assignment: CDR1 SGDLS and CDR2 YYNGEE. The CDR3 here is CASSSFRTGGKETQYF. The CDR3 coding sequence is TGTGCCAGCAGCTCCTTCCGGACAGGGGGTAAAGAGACCCAGTACTTC. The full variable domain, in which reference TRBV9 and TRBJ2-5 provide the parts outside the CDR3, is DSGVTQTPKHLITATGQRVTLRCSPRSGDLSVYWYQQSLDQGLQFLIQYYNGEERAKGNILERFSAQQFPDLHSELNLSSLELGDSALYFCASSSFRTGGKETQYFGPGTRLLVL.

The chain recombines TRBV19 with TRBJ1-1; D is undetermined. V was clipped by 5 bases and J by 7 bases, with 20 bases between them. This CDR3 contains 15 residues. The germline gives CDR1 LNHDA, CDR2 SQIVND (reference sequence). The chain's CDR3 is CASSPHAPGAFEAFF. CDR3 nucleotides: TGTGCCAGTAGTCCTCACGCTCCGGGAGCCTTTGAAGCTTTCTTT.

This clone was recorded a few times. The chain employs TRBV10-3 and TRBJ2-7, with a tentative D call TRBD1 (5 bases). Germline CDR1 and CDR2: ENHRY and SYGVKD. Trimming took off 2 bases at V and 0 bases at J, with 14 bases between the two ends. The CDR3 has 16 amino acids. Written as DNA, the CDR3 is TGTGCCATCAGTGAGGACAGCCTCCTCAGCTCCTACGAGCAGTACTTC. Its protein product is CAISEDSLLSSYEQYF.

The count of this clone is one. The genes are TRBV2 and TRBJ2-1, with D hard to call. The CDR3 extends over 12 amino acids. V was trimmed by 4 bases and J by 9 bases, leaving 10 bases between them. Germline values: CDR1 SNHLY, CDR2 FYNNEI. The CDR3: CASSGRMGEQFF. Here the CDR3 DNA reads TGTGCCAGCAGTGGCAGGATGGGTGAGCAGTTCTTC.

The sample holds one count of this clone. The chain recombines TRBV6-1 with TRBJ1-2; the match to TRBD1 covers 10 bases. J lost 6 bases, V lost 10 bases, and 5 bases had no gene match. The CDR3 totals 12 residues. CDR1 and CDR2 from the germline V gene are MNHNS and SASEGT. The CDR3 sequence is CATGDRGDGYTF. DNA for the CDR3: TGTGCCACCGGGGACAGGGGCGATGGCTACACCTTC.

V usage is TRBV2 and J usage is TRBJ1-1, with 7 bases lining up with TRBD1. J lost 5 bases, V lost 7 bases, and 10 bases had no gene match. This CDR3 region has 14 residues. The V gene's germline CDR1 is SNHLY and CDR2 FYNNEI. The CDR3: CASMFRGAGTEAFF. CDR3 nucleotide sequence: TGTGCCAGCATGTTCAGGGGGGCAGGGACTGAAGCTTTCTTT.

The chain recombines TRBV27 with TRBJ1-2; D is undetermined. This CDR3 has 17 residues. Trimming took off 4 bases at V and 3 bases at J, with 21 bases between the two ends. Germline V gene lookup returns CDR1 MNHEY and CDR2 SMNVEV (reference sequence). The CDR3: CASSSSVGAVPYYGYTF. The CDR3 DNA reads as TGTGCCAGCAGTTCCTCGGTGGGTGCGGTACCCTACTATGGCTACACCTTC.

The chain employs TRBV5-6 and TRBJ1-1; D gene ambiguous. Germline assignment: CDR1 SGHDT and CDR2 YYEEEE. The CDR3 runs to 13 residues. Trimming cost V 2 bases and J 4 bases, with 9 bases left between them. This CDR3 reads CASSLPGGTEAFF. The DNA for the CDR3 is TGTGCCAGCAGCTTACCCGGTGGCACTGAAGCTTTCTTT.

This chain uses TRBV2 with TRBJ2-1, with 10 nucleotides matching TRBD2. V shed 7 bases and J 3 bases; nucleotides not matched to a gene: 15. This CDR3 has 18 amino acids. The germline V gene has CDR1 SNHLY and CDR2 FYNNEI. CDR3 DNA: TGTGCCAGCAATCCCCGGGGGCTAGCGGGAGCTAACTACAATGAGCAGTTCTTC. It is translated as CASNPRGLAGANYNEQFF.

The chain uses TRBV4-3 and TRBJ2-6, with D maybe TRBD1 (6 bases). V lost 1 base and J lost 4, with 8 bases in between. CDR1 and CDR2 (germline): LGHNA, YSLEER. The CDR3 runs 15 residues. In DNA, the CDR3 is TGCGCCAGCAGCCAAGCGGGGACAGGGGCCAACGTCCTGACTTTC. This codes for CASSQAGTGANVLTF.

The genes are TRBV7-2 and TRBJ2-3; D is possibly TRBD1 (5 bases). Trimming took off 2 bases at V and 4 bases at J, with 13 bases between the two ends. Germline values: CDR1 SGHTA, CDR2 FQGNSA. This CDR3 contains 15 residues. CDR3 residues: CASSLNSGLPDTQYF. CDR3 DNA: TGTGCCAGCAGCTTAAATTCAGGGCTCCCAGATACGCAGTATTTT.

CDR3 residues: CASSLGFSNTEAFF. CDR3 nucleotides: TGTGCCAGCAGCCTAGGGTTTTCGAACACTGAAGCTTTCTTT. The V and J genes are TRBV3-1 (or the pseudogene TRBV3-2) and TRBJ1-1, with D uncertain. This CDR3 is 14 amino acids long. The V end was cut by 4 bases, the J end by 1 base, with 10 bases between. CDR1 LGHDT and CDR2 YNNKEL come from the germline V gene (reference sequence).

The chain employs TRBV3-1 (or the pseudogene TRBV3-2) and TRBJ1-3; the D gene is possibly TRBD1 (6 bases). Germline lookup yields CDR1 LGHDT and CDR2 YNNKEL (reference sequence). Deletions cut 8 bases from V and 3 bases from J, with 14 bases between. This CDR3 has 14 amino acids. CDR3: CASATGSIGNTIYF. CDR3 coding DNA: TGTGCCAGCGCGACAGGTTCTATTGGAAACACCATATATTTT.

J is TRBJ2-2 and V is TRBV6-2 or TRBV6-3, with 10 bases matching TRBD2. V lost 5 bases and J lost 5; bases outside the gene matches: 14. The CDR3 totals 18 residues. CDR1 and CDR2 from the germline V gene are MNHEY and SVGEGT. CDR3 coding DNA: TGTGCCAGCAGTCCGCGACCCGGGACTAGCGATAAAACCGGGGAGCTGTTTTTT. Amino acids: CASSPRPGTSDKTGELFF.

The chain recombines TRBV5-1 with TRBJ2-5; D remains unclear. Germline V gene sequence: CDR1 SGHRS, CDR2 YFSETQ. Trimming left V 0 bases short and J 4 bases short, with 4 bases between. This CDR3 has 12 amino acids. The CDR3 DNA is TGCGCCAGCAGCTTGGATATAGAGACCCAGTACTTC. Translated, it gives CASSLDIETQYF.